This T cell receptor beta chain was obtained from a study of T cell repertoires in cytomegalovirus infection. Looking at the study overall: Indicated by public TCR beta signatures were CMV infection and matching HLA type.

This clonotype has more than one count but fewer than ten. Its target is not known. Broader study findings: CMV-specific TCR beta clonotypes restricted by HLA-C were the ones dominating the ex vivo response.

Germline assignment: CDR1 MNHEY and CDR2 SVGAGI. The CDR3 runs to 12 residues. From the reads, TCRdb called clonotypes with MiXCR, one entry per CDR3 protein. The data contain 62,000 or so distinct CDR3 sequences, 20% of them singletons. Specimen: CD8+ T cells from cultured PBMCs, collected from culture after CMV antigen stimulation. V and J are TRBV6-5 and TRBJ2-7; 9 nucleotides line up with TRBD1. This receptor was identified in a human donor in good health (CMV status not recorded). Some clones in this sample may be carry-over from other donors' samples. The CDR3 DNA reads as TGTTGGGACAGGGCGAACTCCTACGAGCAGTACTTC. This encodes CWDRANSYEQYF.